This TCR beta chain was identified during a study of cytomegalovirus exposure and HLA in healthy donors. To note about this clone: The antigen is unknown.

Whole-study findings and limits: Later analysis associated a missense DCLRE1C variant with TCR beta V- and J-gene trimming. 87-base-pair reads could not separate some V segments, including TRBV6-2 and TRBV6-3.

This PCR relied on a set of 60 Vbeta primers and 13 Jbeta primers. TCRdb's table, derived via immunoSEQ multiplex PCR, lists solely in-frame clones and lacks some. The top ten hold more than 0.7% of the sample, which has about 110,000 clones, about 70% seen once. The length of the CDR3 is 18 residues. Germline-derived CDR1 and CDR2 are MNHEY and SMNVEV (reference sequence). Trimming removed 4 bases from V and 7 bases from J; junction bases left unmatched: 16. The sequence came from a woman in her thirties in good health and CMV-seronegative. The source material was PBMCs. The rearrangement links TRBV27 to TRBJ1-4, with 9 nucleotides matching TRBD1. DNA of the CDR3: TGTGCCAGCAGTTCACAACCACTGGACAGGGGCCGGGGTGAAAAACTGTTTTTT. This gives the protein CASSSQPLDRGRGEKLFF.